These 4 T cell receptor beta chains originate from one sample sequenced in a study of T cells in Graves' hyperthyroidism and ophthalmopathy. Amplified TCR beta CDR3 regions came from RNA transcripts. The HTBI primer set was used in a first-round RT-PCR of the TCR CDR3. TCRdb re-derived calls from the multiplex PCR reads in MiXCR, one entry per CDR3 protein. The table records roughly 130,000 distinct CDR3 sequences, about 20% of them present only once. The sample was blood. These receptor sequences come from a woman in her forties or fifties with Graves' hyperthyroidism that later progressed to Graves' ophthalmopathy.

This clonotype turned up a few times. Here the CDR3 DNA reads TGTGCCAGCAGTGGGGCAGGGGGGGCCAACGTCCTGACTTTC. This sequence encodes CASSGAGGANVLTF. This chain links TRBV28 with TRBJ2-6, with a possible D match to TRBD1 (5 bases). The ends were cut back, 5 bases at V and 4 bases at J, with 9 bases in the middle. CDR3 length equals 14 residues. Germline V CDR1 and CDR2: MDHEN, SYDVKM.

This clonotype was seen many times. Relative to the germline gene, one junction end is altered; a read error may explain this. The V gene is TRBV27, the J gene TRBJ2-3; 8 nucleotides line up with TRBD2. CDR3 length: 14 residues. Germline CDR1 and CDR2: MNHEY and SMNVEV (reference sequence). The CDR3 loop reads CASSSRTSRDTQYF. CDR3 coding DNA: TGTGCCAGCAGTTCTCGGACTAGCAGAGATACGCAGTATTTT.

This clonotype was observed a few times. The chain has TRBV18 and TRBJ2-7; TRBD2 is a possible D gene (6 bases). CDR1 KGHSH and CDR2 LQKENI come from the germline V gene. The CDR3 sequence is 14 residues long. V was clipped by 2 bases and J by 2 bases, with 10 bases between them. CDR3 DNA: TGTGCCAGCTCACCATCTGGCGGGACCTACGAGCAGTACTTC. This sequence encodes CASSPSGGTYEQYF.

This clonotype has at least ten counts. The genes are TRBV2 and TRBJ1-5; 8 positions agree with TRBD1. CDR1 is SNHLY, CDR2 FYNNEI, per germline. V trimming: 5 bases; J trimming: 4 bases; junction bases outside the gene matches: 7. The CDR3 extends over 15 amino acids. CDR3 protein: CASSRQGRGNQPQHF. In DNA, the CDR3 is TGTGCCAGCAGTCGACAGGGGAGGGGTAATCAGCCCCAGCATTTT.